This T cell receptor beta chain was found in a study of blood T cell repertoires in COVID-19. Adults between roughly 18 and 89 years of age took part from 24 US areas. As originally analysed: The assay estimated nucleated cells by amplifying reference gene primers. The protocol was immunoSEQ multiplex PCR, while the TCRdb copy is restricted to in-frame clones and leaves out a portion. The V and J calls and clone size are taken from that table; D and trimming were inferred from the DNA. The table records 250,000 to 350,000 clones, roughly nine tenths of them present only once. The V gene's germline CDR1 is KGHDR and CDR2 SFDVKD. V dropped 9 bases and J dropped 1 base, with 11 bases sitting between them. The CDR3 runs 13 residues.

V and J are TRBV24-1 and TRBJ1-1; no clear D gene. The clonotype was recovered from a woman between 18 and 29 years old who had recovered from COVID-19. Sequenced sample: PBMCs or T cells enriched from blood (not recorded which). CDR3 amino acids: CATASGWNTEAFF. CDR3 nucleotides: TGTGCCACCGCGTCAGGATGGAACACTGAAGCTTTCTTT.